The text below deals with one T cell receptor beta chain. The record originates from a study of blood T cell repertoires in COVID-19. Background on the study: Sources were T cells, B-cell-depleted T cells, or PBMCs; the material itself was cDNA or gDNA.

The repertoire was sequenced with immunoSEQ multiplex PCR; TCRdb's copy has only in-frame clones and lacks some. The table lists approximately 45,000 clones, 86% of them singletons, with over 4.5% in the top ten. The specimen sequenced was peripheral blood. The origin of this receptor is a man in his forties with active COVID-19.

CDR3 nucleotides: TGTGCCAGCAGCACACGGACAGGGGGGAACACTGAAGCTTTCTTT. Its translation: CASSTRTGGNTEAFF. The rearrangement links TRBV7-9 to TRBJ1-1, with 10 bases lining up with TRBD1. This CDR3 has 15 amino acids. V dropped 5 bases and J dropped 1; count of bases not matched to a gene: 4. Germline assignment: CDR1 SEHNR and CDR2 FQNEAQ (reference sequence).